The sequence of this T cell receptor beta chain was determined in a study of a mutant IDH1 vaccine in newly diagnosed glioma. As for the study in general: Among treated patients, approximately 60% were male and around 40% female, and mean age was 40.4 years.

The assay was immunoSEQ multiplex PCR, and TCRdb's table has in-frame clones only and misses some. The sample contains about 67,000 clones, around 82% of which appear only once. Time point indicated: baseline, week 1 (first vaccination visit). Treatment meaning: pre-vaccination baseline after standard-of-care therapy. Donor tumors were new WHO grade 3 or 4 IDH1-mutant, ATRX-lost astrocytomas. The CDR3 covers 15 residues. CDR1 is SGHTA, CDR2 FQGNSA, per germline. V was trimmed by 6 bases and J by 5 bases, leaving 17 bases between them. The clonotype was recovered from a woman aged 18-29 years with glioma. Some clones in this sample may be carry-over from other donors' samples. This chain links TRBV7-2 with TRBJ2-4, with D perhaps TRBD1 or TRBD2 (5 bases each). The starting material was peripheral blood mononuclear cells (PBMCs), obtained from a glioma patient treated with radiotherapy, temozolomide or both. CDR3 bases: TGTGCCAGCAGTAGTGGTTGGGGGTGGGAAAACATTCAGTACTTC. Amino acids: CASSSGWGWENIQYF.